Below, 14 T cell receptor beta chains from the same sample are listed, as sequenced in a study of blood T cell repertoires in COVID-19. Profiling relied on immunoSEQ multiplex PCR, and the TCRdb table lists in-frame clones only, not all of them. The sample contains 200,000 to 300,000 clones, around 80% of which appear only once. Sequencing was performed on peripheral blood. Receptors were obtained from a man aged 55 to 70 with acute or convalescent COVID-19.

The chain uses TRBV27 and TRBJ2-5, with 9 bases identical to TRBD1. Trimming cost V 9 bases and J 5 bases; bases outside gene matches: 7. Germline V gene lookup returns CDR1 MNHEY and CDR2 SMNVEV (reference sequence). The CDR3 contains 13 residues. CDR3 residues: CASSTGGWETQYF. The CDR3 coding sequence is TGTGCCAGTTCGACAGGGGGTTGGGAGACCCAGTACTTC.

The chain is built from TRBV27 and TRBJ1-1, with 10 bases fitting TRBD1. Looked up from germline, CDR1 is MNHEY and CDR2 is SMNVEV (reference sequence). The ends lost 3 bases at V and 6 bases at J; junction bases unmatched: 7. The CDR3 totals 15 residues. This CDR3 is CASSLSPGTGAEAFF. In DNA form, the CDR3 reads TGTGCCAGCAGTTTGTCACCCGGGACAGGGGCTGAAGCTTTCTTT.

The rearrangement uses TRBV24-1 and TRBJ2-1, with 10 nucleotides matching TRBD2. Germline V gives CDR1 KGHDR, CDR2 SFDVKD. The CDR3 consists of 16 residues. With V trimmed by 2 bases and J by 6 bases, 6 bases remained unmatched. This CDR3 is CATSDSQREGTNEQFF. DNA of the CDR3: TGTGCCACCAGTGATTCCCAGCGGGAGGGTACCAATGAGCAGTTCTTC.

The gene calls are TRBV11-3 and TRBJ2-5; 13 bases line up with TRBD2. There are 17 residues in the CDR3. CDR1 is SGHNT, CDR2 YENEEA, per germline. The trim removed 1 base at V and 1 base at J, leaving 3 bases unmatched. This chain's CDR3 is CASSLGTSGGLQETQYF. For the CDR3, the DNA is TGTGCCAGCAGCTTAGGGACTAGCGGGGGACTCCAAGAGACCCAGTACTTC. The whole variable domain, filled in from reference TRBV11-3 and TRBJ2-5, reads EAGVVQSPRYKIIEKKQPVAFWCNPISGHNTLYWYLQNLGQGPELLIRYENEEAVDDSQLPKDRFSAERLKGVDSTLKIQPAELGDSAVYLCASSLGTSGGLQETQYFGPGTRLLVL.

The V gene is TRBV2, the J gene TRBJ2-5; 7 positions agree with TRBD1. CDR3 length: 15 amino acids. Losses at the gene ends were 1 base for V and 2 bases for J; bases not matched to a gene: 4. The germline CDR1 and CDR2 sequences are SNHLY and FYNNEI. CDR3 sequence (DNA): TGTGCCAGCAGTGAAGAAATGGACAGGCAAGAGACCCAGTACTTC. Its protein product is CASSEEMDRQETQYF.

The chain has TRBV28 and TRBJ2-7; no reliable D call. From germline, CDR1 is MDHEN and CDR2 SYDVKM. Trimming cost V 2 bases and J 3 bases, with 5 bases left between them. This CDR3 contains 12 residues. DNA for the CDR3: TGTGCCAGCAGTTTACCTCTCTACGAGCAGTACTTC. Its protein product is CASSLPLYEQYF.

The genes are TRBV29-1 and TRBJ1-2; D perhaps matches TRBD1 (6 bases). V lost 2 bases, J lost 3 bases, and 10 bases lay in between. Germline CDR1 reads SQVTM; CDR2 reads ANQGSEA. CDR3 length: 13 residues. In DNA, the CDR3 is TGCAGCGTTGAAAGACAGGATGACTATGGCTACACCTTC. It is translated as CSVERQDDYGYTF.

Here the CDR3 reads CASSLDVSSGGPVYF. The CDR3 nucleotides read TGTGCCAGCAGCTTAGATGTGTCTAGCGGGGGGCCGGTGTACTTC. The V gene is TRBV7-9, the J gene TRBJ2-7, with 11 bases fitting TRBD2. The CDR3 is 15 residues long. Germline V gene sequence: CDR1 SEHNR, CDR2 FQNEAQ (reference sequence). V shed 1 base and J 12 bases; nucleotides not matched to a gene: 11.

The chain has TRBV4-3 and TRBJ2-2, with 10 nucleotides matching TRBD2. Losses at the gene ends were 3 bases for V and 6 bases for J; bases not matched to a gene: 10. The CDR3 loop spans 17 amino acids. In germline, CDR1 is LGHNA, CDR2 YSLEER. The CDR3, as DNA: TGCGCCAGCAGCCAGGGGCTAGCGGGAGAGATGGCCGGGGAGCTGTTTTTT. Its protein product is CASSQGLAGEMAGELFF.

The chain is built from TRBV19 and TRBJ1-1; 8 nucleotides line up with TRBD1. This CDR3 has 15 residues. After removal of 3 bases from V and 6 bases from J, the junction contained 9 bases not matched to a gene. Germline V gene sequence: CDR1 LNHDA, CDR2 SQIVND (reference sequence). CDR3 in DNA: TGTGCCAGTAGTATTTCAGGACAGGGTAGGGCTGAAGCTTTCTTT. It codes for CASSISGQGRAEAFF.

The CDR3 bases are TGTGCCAGCAGAGTCGGACAGGGGGACTACAATGAGCAGTTCTTC. Translated: CASRVGQGDYNEQFF. The V and J genes are TRBV27 and TRBJ2-1, with 10 bases matching TRBD1. V shed 6 bases and J 3 bases; nucleotides not matched to a gene: 5. The CDR3 contains 15 residues. The germline V gene has CDR1 MNHEY and CDR2 SMNVEV (reference sequence).

The rearrangement uses TRBV30 and TRBJ2-7, with TRBD1 matching 11 bases. The CDR3 length is 15 residues. V trimming: 3 bases; J trimming: 7 bases; junction bases outside the gene matches: 11. Germline CDR1 and CDR2: GTSNPN and SVGIG (reference sequence). CDR3 nucleotide sequence: TGTGCCTGGAGGGACCGGGACAGGGGGTTAGGGGAGCAGTACTTC. Protein: CAWRDRDRGLGEQYF.

The chain employs TRBV7-2 and TRBJ2-5, with D perhaps TRBD2 (6 bases). With 2 bases removed from V and 7 bases from J, the gap between germline ends came to 14 bases. Germline V gives CDR1 SGHTA, CDR2 FQGNSA. This CDR3 is built from 14 residues. The CDR3: CASSLYSAGRTQYF. CDR3 sequence (DNA): TGTGCCAGCAGCTTATATAGTGCCGGGAGGACCCAGTACTTC.

The V call is TRBV6-8, the J call TRBJ1-3, with a tentative D call TRBD1 (5 bases). From germline, CDR1 is MNHGY and CDR2 SAAAGT. The CDR3 loop spans 17 amino acids. Trimming took off 0 bases at V and 4 bases at J, with 16 bases between the two ends. The CDR3 spells CASSYSKGRGEGNTIYF. DNA for the CDR3: TGTGCCAGCAGTTACTCTAAGGGGCGGGGGGAAGGAAACACCATATATTTT.